This T cell receptor beta chain emerged from a study of blood T cell repertoires in COVID-19. Study context: Sources were T cells, B-cell-depleted T cells, or PBMCs; the material itself was cDNA or gDNA.

The V segment lost 9 bases and the J segment 0 bases; nucleotides outside the gene matches: 11. Germline-derived CDR1 and CDR2 are SNHLY and FYNNEI. The CDR3 is 18 residues long. Original data processing: Using reference gene primer amplification, nucleated cell counts were estimated. Using immunoSEQ multiplex PCR, the repertoire was profiled, and TCRdb retains in-frame clones only, with some absent. V, J and clone size reflect that table, while D and trimming were determined from the DNA. The sample has hundreds of thousands of clones, approximately 86% seen once. The source material was peripheral blood. The source is a woman aged 80 or over with active or convalescent COVID-19. This sequence joins TRBV2 and TRBJ2-3; 14 positions match TRBD2. The CDR3 bases are TGTGCCAGTTTTCACCCGGGACTAGCGGGGGCTAGCACAGATACGCAGTATTTT. Translation: CASFHPGLAGASTDTQYF.